This T cell receptor beta chain was obtained from a study of Graves' ophthalmopathy and Graves' hyperthyroidism (dated 2018 in TCRdb). Turning to the overall study: Peripheral blood was collected before any treatment was given, at the time of initial diagnosis. The independent validation cohort included some 19 hyperthyroidism patients plus 17 patients who later progressed from hyperthyroidism to ophthalmopathy. Following sampling, methimazole starting at 30 mg daily was administered to hyperthyroidism patients, and high-dose intravenous methylprednisolone was administered to ophthalmopathy patients. T-cell repertoires of thyroid tissue and blood were compared in more than 5 hyperthyroidism patients. In total, around 140 blood samples were TCR-sequenced: approximately 42 ophthalmopathy, under 85 hyperthyroidism and some 17 hyperthyroidism-to-ophthalmopathy patients. TCR beta repertoire signatures were used to distinguish Graves' ophthalmopathy from Graves' hyperthyroidism and to predict progression to ophthalmopathy. A discovery set of 95 to 100 patients (43 ophthalmopathy, under 65 stable hyperthyroidism) was enrolled to explore V-J signatures distinguishing ophthalmopathy from hyperthyroidism. The paper's findings and limits, for the study overall: In cross-validation, the 13-signature model distinguished ophthalmopathy from stable hyperthyroidism with approximately 90% sensitivity and approximately 81% specificity, while in the test set the corresponding values were about 80% and 75%. In validation, the model predicted ophthalmopathy progression with 55% to 71% sensitivity and 72.22% specificity; around twelve predicted patients were CT-confirmed with GO in a median of roughly 6.8 months. No statistical method was used to set the sample size in advance, and the investigators knew which group each participant was assigned to. Most of the expanded thyroid clonotypes with a frequency above 0.001 were also detected in blood, and it was suggested that the thyroid immune response may be reflected by blood repertoires.

Comments on this clonotype: Its antigen specificity is not known. One base away there is no much larger clone; base qualities are not given.

Ophthalmopathy patients had moderately to severely active disease, Clinical Activity Score of at least 3, NOSPECS grade of at least 4, and disease duration under 3 months. Patients were excluded if they had other autoimmune diseases, uncontrolled infections, pregnancy or lactation. Diagnosis relied on clinical symptoms, serum thyroxine, TRAb, thyroid ultrasound and orbital computed tomography. Using Ficoll-Paque density gradient centrifugation, PBMCs were isolated from over 8.5 ml of fresh peripheral blood. Trizol reagent was used to extract the total RNA, and its quality was then checked on an Agilent 2100 Bioanalyzer. The CDR3 runs 16 amino acids, cysteine and phenylalanine included. The CDR3 DNA has 48 bases and is translated from base 1. At the junction V is shortened by 7 bases and J by 0 bases, with 16 bases in between. Sequences SGDLS (CDR1) and YYNGEE (CDR2) are obtained from the germline V gene.

For repertoire sequencing, TCR beta CDR3 regions were amplified from RNA transcripts. A first-round RT-PCR used HTBI primers with the Qiagen OneStep RT-PCR kit, followed by a second-round multiplex PCR, size selection and purification. Libraries were sequenced paired-end with 100 bp reads on an Illumina HiSeq2000. Processing in the source paper ran as follows. Reads were processed with SOAPnuke, discarding reads with adapters, uncalled bases, mean Phred below 15, or no exact constant-primer or identifier match. High-quality paired reads were merged with COPE v1.2.5. Clonotypes were defined as unique nucleotide sequences and were aligned to IMGT TRB V, D and J references using MiTCR v1.1. The analysis was limited to V-J combinations with a frequency above 0.0001, which together covered approximately 99% of the repertoires. A TCR clonal expansion and chaos score per V-J combination was defined as the ratio of F50 clonal expansion to chaos observed in the TCRdist matrix. Features were reduced by Welch's t-statistics and random forest to approximately 13 V-J combinations, which fed a naive Bayes classifier. The Morisita-Horn index was used to measure how similar the thyroid and blood repertoires were. TCRdb ran its own pipeline on the public reads, namely fastp trimming at Q25 and MiXCR clone calling, and kept in-frame beta chains. All rows with the same CDR3 protein become a single entry with the most common DNA and genes. It is TCRdb's table, rather than the study itself, that gives the V and J calls and clone size. Counted in this sample were 650,000 to 800,000 distinct CDR3 sequences; over 40% of them appeared once. The top ten clones comprise more than 2.5% of the sample.

The TCR originated in an adult man with Graves' ophthalmopathy. The sequenced sample consisted of peripheral blood. This chain is built from TRBV9 and TRBJ2-2; the D segment cannot be called with confidence. The CDR3 reads CASGQDWPANTGELFF. The bases read TGTGCCAGCGGCCAAGATTGGCCAGCGAACACCGGGGAGCTGTTTTTT.